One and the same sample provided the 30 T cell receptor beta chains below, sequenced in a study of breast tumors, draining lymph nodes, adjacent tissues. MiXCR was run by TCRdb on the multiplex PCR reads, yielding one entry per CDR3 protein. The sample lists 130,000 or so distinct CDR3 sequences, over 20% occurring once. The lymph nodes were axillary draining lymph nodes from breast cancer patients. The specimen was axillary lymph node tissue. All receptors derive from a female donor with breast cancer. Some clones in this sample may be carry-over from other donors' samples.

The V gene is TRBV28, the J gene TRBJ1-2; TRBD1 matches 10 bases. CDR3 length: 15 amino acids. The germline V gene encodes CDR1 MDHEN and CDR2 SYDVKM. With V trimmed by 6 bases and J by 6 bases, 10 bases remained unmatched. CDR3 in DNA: TGTGCCAGCAGGAGAACCGGGACAGGGGTTGATGGCTACACCTTC. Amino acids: CASRRTGTGVDGYTF.

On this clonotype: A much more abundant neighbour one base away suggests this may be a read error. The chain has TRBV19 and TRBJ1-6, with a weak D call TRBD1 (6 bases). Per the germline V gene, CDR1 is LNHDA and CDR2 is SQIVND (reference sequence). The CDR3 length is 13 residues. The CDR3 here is CACSAGARSPLHF. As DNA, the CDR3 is TGTGCCTGTAGCGCAGGGGCCCGGTCACCCCTCCACTTT.

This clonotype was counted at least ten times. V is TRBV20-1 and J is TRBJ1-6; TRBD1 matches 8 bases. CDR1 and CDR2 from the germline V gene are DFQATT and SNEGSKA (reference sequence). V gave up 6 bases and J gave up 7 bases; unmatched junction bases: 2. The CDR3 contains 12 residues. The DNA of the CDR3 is TGCAGTGCGGACAGGGAGAATTCACCCCTCCACTTT. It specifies CSADRENSPLHF.

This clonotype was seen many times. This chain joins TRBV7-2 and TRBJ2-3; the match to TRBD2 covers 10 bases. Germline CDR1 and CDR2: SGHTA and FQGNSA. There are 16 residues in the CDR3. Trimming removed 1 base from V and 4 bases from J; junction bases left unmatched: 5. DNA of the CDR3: TGTGCCAGCAGCTTAGTCGGGCTAGCGGGAGCAGATACGCAGTATTTT. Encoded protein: CASSLVGLAGADTQYF. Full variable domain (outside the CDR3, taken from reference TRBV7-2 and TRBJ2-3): GAGVSQSPSNKVTEKGKDVELRCDPISGHTALYWYRQSLGQGLEFLIYFQGNSAPDKSGLPSDRFSAERTGGSVSTLTIQRTQQEDSAVYLCASSLVGLAGADTQYFGPGTRLTVL.

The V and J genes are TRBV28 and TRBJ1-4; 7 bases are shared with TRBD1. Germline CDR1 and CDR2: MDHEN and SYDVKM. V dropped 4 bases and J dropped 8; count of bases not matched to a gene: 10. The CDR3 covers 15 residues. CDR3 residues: CASSSRQGGGEKLFF. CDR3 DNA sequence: TGTGCCAGCAGTTCAAGACAGGGCGGGGGGGAAAAACTGTTTTTT. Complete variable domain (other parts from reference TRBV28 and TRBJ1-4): DVKVTQSSRYLVKRTGEKVFLECVQDMDHENMFWYRQDPGLGLRLIYFSYDVKMKEKGDIPEGYSVSREKKERFSLILESASTNQTSMYLCASSSRQGGGEKLFFGSGTQLSVL.

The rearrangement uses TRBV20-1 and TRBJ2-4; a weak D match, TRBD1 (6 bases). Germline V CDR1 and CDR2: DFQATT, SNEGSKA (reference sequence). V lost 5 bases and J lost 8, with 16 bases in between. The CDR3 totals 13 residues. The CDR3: CSASATGLDIQYF. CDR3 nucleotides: TGCAGTGCTTCTGCCACAGGGTTGGACATTCAGTACTTC.

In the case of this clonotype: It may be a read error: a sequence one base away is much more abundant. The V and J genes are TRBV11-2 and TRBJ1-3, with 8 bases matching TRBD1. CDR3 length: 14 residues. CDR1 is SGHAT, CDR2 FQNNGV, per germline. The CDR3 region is CACRGQVSGNTIYF. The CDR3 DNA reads TGTGCCTGCAGGGGACAGGTCTCTGGAAACACCATATATTTT. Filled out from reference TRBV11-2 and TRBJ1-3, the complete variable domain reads EAGVAQSPRYKIIEKRQSVAFWCNPISGHATLYWYQQILGQGPKLLIQFQNNGVVDDSQLPKDRFSAERLKGVDSTLKIQPAKLEDSAVYLCACRGQVSGNTIYFGEGSWLTVV.

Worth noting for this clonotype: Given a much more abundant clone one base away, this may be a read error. CDR3 region: CASSWDHGYEQYF. The DNA for the CDR3 is TGCGCCAGCAGCTGGGACCACGGATACGAGCAGTACTTC. The V call is TRBV5-1, the J call TRBJ2-7; D may be TRBD1 or TRBD2 (5 bases each). From germline, CDR1 is SGHRS and CDR2 YFSETQ. This CDR3 spans 13 amino acids. Trimming removed 3 bases from V and 4 bases from J, with 11 bases in between.

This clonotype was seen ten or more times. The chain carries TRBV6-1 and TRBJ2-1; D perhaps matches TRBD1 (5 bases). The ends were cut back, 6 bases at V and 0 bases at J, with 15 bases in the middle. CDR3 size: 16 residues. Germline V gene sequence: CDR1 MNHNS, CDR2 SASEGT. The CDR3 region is CASRLEQANSYNEQFF. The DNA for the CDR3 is TGTGCCAGCAGATTAGAACAGGCTAACTCCTACAATGAGCAGTTCTTC.

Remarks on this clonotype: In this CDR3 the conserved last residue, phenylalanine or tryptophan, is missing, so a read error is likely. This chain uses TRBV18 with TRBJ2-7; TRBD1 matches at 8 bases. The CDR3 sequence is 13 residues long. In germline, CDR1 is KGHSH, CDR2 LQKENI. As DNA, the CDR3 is TGTACCAGCTCACTCGACAGGGGAGCCGAGCAGTACCTC. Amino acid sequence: CTSSLDRGAEQYL.

CDR3 region: CASSLSPFPLAGEAYNEQFF. For the CDR3, the DNA is TGTGCCAGCAGTTTATCCCCCTTCCCCTTAGCGGGAGAGGCCTACAATGAGCAGTTCTTC. The chain employs TRBV28 and TRBJ2-1, with 9 bases aligning to TRBD2. Germline CDR1 is MDHEN and CDR2 is SYDVKM. The junction had 15 bases not matched to a gene; V was cut back by 1 base and J by 2 bases. The CDR3 sequence is 20 residues long.

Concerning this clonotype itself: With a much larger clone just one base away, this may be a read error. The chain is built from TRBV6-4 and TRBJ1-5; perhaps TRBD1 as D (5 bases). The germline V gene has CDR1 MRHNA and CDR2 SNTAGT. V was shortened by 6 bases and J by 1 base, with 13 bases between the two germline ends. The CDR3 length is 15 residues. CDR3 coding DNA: TGTGCCAGCAGACCCGAGGACATAAGCAATCAGCCCCAGCATTTT. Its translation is CASRPEDISNQPQHF.

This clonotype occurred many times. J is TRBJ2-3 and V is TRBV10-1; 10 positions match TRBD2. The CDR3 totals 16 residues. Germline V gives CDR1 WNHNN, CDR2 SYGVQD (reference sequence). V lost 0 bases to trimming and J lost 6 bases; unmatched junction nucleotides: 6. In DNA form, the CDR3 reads TGCGCCAGCAGTGAGTCCAGGCTAGCGGGAGCCGATACGCAGTATTTT. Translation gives CASSESRLAGADTQYF.

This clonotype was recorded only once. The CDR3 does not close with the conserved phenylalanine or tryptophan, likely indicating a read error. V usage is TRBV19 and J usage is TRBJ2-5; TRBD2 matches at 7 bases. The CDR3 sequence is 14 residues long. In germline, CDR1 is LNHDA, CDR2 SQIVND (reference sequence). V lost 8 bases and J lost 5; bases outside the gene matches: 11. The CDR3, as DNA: TGTGCCAGTTACCGACTAGCCACCGGGGAGACCCAGTACTTA. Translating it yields CASYRLATGETQYL.

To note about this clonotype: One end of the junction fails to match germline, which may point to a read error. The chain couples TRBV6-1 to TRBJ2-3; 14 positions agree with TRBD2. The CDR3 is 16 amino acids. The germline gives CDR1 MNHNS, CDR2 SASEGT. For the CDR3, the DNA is TGTGCCAGCAGCCTCGGGACTAGCGGGGGCACAGATACGCAGAATTTT. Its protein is CASSLGTSGGTDTQNF.

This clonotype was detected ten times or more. The CDR3 region is CATSDSGRGYGYTF. For the CDR3, the DNA is TGTGCCACCAGTGATTCTGGACGGGGCTATGGCTACACCTTC. The gene calls are TRBV24-1 and TRBJ1-2; no clear D. Trimming removed 2 bases at V and 4 bases at J, with 10 bases between. This CDR3 has 14 residues. Germline V CDR1 and CDR2: KGHDR, SFDVKD.

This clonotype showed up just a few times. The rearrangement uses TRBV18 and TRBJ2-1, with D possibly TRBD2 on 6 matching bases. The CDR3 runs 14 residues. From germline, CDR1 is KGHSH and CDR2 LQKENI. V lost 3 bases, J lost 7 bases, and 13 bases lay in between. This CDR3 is CASSPRGGENEQFF. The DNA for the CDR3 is TGTGCCAGCTCACCGCGGGGAGGTGAGAATGAGCAGTTCTTC.

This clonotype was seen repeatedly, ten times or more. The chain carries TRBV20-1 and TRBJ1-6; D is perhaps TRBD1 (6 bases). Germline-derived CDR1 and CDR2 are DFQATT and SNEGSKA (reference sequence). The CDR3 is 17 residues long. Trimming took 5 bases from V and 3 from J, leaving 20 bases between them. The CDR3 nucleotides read TGCAGTGCTGCCCCCGGGGGGCAGGGCTTCTATAATTCACCCCTCCACTTT. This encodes CSAAPGGQGFYNSPLHF.

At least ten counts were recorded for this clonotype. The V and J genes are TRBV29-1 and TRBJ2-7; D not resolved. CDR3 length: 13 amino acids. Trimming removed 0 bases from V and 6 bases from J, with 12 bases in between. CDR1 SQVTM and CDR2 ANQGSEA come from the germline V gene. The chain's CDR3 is CSVEDWGTPEQYF. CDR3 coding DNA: TGCAGCGTTGAAGATTGGGGAACCCCCGAGCAGTACTTC.

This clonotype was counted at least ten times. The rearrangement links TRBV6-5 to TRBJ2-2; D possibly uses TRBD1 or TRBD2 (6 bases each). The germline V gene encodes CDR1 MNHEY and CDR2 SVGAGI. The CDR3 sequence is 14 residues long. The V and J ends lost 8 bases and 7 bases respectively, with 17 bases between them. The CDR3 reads CASGGEWGLGELFF. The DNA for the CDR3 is TGTGCCAGCGGCGGGGAATGGGGGCTCGGGGAGCTGTTTTTT.

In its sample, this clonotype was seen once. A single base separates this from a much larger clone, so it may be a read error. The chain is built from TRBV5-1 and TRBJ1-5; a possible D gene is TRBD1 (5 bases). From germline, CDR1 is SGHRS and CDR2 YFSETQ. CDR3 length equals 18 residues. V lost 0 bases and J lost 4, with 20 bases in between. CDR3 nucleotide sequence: TGCGCCAGCAGCTTGGGGGCGACGGGGGGAGTAAGGAATCAGCCCCAGCATTTT. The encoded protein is CASSLGATGGVRNQPQHF.

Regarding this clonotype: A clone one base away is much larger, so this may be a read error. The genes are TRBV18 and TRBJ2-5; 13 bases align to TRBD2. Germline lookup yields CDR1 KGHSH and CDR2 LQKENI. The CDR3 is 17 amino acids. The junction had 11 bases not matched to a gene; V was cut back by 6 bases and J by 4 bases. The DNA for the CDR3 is TGTGCCAGCTCCCCAACTAGCGGGAGGGTGAGTGGAGAGACCCAGTACTTC. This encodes CASSPTSGRVSGETQYF.

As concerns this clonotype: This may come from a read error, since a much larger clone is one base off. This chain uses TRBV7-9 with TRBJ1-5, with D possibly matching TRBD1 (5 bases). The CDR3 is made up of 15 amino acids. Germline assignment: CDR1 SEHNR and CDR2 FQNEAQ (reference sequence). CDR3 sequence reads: CASSLGRQEGQPRHF. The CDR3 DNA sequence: TGTGCCAGCAGCTTAGGTCGGCAGGAGGGGCAGCCCCGGCATTTT.

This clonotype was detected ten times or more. CDR3 sequence reads: CAWIRADYNEQFF. In DNA, the CDR3 is TGTGCCTGGATTCGGGCAGATTACAATGAGCAGTTCTTC. The genes are TRBV30 and TRBJ2-1; the D is unclear. Germline V gene sequence: CDR1 GTSNPN, CDR2 SVGIG (reference sequence). Trimming took off 4 bases at V and 4 bases at J, with 11 bases between the two ends. The CDR3 extends over 13 amino acids.

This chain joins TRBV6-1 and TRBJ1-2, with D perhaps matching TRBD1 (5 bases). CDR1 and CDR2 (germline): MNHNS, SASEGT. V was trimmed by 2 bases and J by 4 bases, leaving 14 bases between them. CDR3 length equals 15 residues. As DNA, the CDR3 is TGTGCCAGCAGTGAATTGAGGGGCCCGGGCTATGGCTACACCTTC. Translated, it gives CASSELRGPGYGYTF.

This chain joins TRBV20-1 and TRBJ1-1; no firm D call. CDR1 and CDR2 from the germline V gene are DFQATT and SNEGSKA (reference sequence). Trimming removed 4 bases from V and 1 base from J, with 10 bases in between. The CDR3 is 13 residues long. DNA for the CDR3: TGCAGTGCTAACCCCACTTGGAACACTGAAGCTTTCTTT. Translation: CSANPTWNTEAFF.

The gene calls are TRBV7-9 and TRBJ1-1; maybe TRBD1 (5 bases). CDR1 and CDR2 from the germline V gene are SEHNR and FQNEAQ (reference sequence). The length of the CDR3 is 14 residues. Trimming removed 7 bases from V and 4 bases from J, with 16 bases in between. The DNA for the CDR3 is TGTGCCAGCATCCCATCCACGGGGGTCACTGAAGCTTTCTTT. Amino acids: CASIPSTGVTEAFF.

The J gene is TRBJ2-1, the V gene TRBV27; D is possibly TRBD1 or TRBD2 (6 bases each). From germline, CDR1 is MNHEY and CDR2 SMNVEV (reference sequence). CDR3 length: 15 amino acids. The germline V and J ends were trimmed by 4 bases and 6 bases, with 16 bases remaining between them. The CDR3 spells CASSSGGTNCNEQFF. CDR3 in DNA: TGTGCCAGCAGTTCTGGCGGGACAAACTGCAATGAGCAGTTCTTC.

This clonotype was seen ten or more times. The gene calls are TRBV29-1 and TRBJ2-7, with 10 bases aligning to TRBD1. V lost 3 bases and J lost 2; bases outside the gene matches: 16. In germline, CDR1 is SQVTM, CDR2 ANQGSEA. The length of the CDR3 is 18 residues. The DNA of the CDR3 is TGCAGCGTTGATCGGCCCGGGACAGGGGATTTTAGCACCTACGAGCAGTACTTC. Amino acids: CSVDRPGTGDFSTYEQYF.

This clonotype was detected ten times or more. CDR3 sequence reads: CASSFREESRNEQFF. CDR3 bases: TGTGCCAGCAGCTTCCGGGAGGAGTCGCGGAATGAGCAGTTCTTC. This chain connects TRBV7-9 to TRBJ2-1; 7 bases match TRBD2. V gave up 3 bases and J gave up 7 bases; unmatched junction bases: 9. The CDR3 covers 15 residues. The germline gives CDR1 SEHNR, CDR2 FQNEAQ (reference sequence).